Presented here are 22 T cell receptor beta chains from one specimen sequenced in a study of CD8 T cells in Susac syndrome. Random hexamers served to reverse transcribe about 0.45 to 1 ug RNA. TCRdb redid the calling of the immunoSEQ multiplex PCR reads with MiXCR, one entry per CDR3 protein. Of about 130,000 distinct CDR3 sequences in the sample, about 95% are singletons; the top ten hold roughly 0.2%. Sequencing was done on a sample of CD8+ T cells from PBMCs. The source of these receptors is a human donor with Susac syndrome.

The V call is TRBV4-1, the J call TRBJ2-4; D tentatively reads TRBD1 or TRBD2 (5 bases each). CDR1 is MGHRA and CDR2 is YSYEKL in the germline V gene. This CDR3 has 16 residues. V lost 0 bases to trimming and J lost 7 bases, with 16 bases between them. CDR3 in amino acids: CASSQEGVNPQNIQYF. The CDR3 DNA reads TGCGCCAGCAGCCAAGAGGGGGTAAATCCTCAGAACATTCAGTACTTC.

The chain joins TRBV25-1 to TRBJ2-7; 13 bases are shared with TRBD2. The length of the CDR3 is 18 residues. V gave up 1 base and J gave up 1 base; unmatched junction bases: 7. CDR1 and CDR2 (germline): MGHDK, SYGVNS. The CDR3 bases are TGTGCCAGCAGTGAATCCAGCCCGGGACTAGCGGGATCCTACGAGCAGTACTTC. It translates to CASSESSPGLAGSYEQYF.

The chain employs TRBV5-6 and TRBJ2-1, with TRBD2 matching 10 bases. The CDR3 covers 12 residues. Looked up from germline, CDR1 is SGHDT and CDR2 is YYEEEE. Unmatched junction bases numbered 7, after V lost 7 bases and J lost 12 bases. DNA of the CDR3: TGTGCCAGCTCTAGCGGGAGCCCTTGGCAGTTCTTC. Its protein product is CASSSGSPWQFF.

This clonotype was observed a few times. This chain joins TRBV7-6 and TRBJ1-1; D not certain. CDR3 length: 13 residues. V was cut by 5 bases and J by 5 bases, with 12 bases left in between. CDR1 is SGHVS and CDR2 is FNYEAQ in the germline V gene. This CDR3 is CASSPGQITEAFF. CDR3 nucleotide sequence: TGTGCCAGCAGCCCCGGCCAAATAACTGAAGCTTTCTTT.

This clonotype has only one observation. This chain uses TRBV4-1 with TRBJ1-1; tentative D call: TRBD1 (6 bases). This CDR3 spans 15 amino acids. The germline CDR1 and CDR2 sequences are MGHRA and YSYEKL. Trimming stripped 3 bases from V and 7 bases from J, with 18 bases between. The CDR3 protein is CASSHVSGGANEAFF. The CDR3 nucleotides are TGCGCCAGCAGCCACGTTAGCGGGGGGGCAAATGAAGCTTTCTTT.

About this clonotype itself: The junction shows a germline mismatch at one end, possibly a read error. The V and J genes are TRBV7-7 and TRBJ2-5; 10 nucleotides agree with TRBD1. CDR3 size: 15 residues. Germline CDR1 reads SSHAT; CDR2 reads FNYEAQ (reference sequence). CDR3 protein: CASSSGTGALETQYF. In DNA, the CDR3 is TGTGCTAGCAGCTCCGGGACAGGGGCGCTCGAGACCCAGTACTTC.

This clonotype has just one count. The genes are TRBV5-4 and TRBJ2-2, with 9 nucleotides matching TRBD2. Per germline, CDR1 SGHNT and CDR2 YYREEE (reference sequence). V dropped 3 bases and J dropped 3; count of bases not matched to a gene: 3. The CDR3 extends over 15 amino acids. The chain's CDR3 is CASSSVAGDTGELFF. The DNA of the CDR3 is TGTGCCAGCAGCTCTGTAGCGGGAGACACCGGGGAGCTGTTTTTT.

The chain employs TRBV12-3 or TRBV12-4 and TRBJ2-7, with 9 positions matching TRBD1. This CDR3 region has 12 residues. V trimming: 10 bases; J trimming: 5 bases; junction bases outside the gene matches: 6. CDR3 in DNA: TGTGCCACGGGACAGGGCTTCGACGAGCAGTACTTC. This codes for CATGQGFDEQYF.

The chain joins TRBV5-6 to TRBJ2-1; tentative D call: TRBD1 (6 bases). Trimming stripped 0 bases from V and 4 bases from J, with 8 bases between. The CDR3 is 14 amino acids. Germline V gene sequence: CDR1 SGHDT, CDR2 YYEEEE. The CDR3 DNA reads TGTGCCAGCAGCTTGGGACAGGTATACAATGAGCAGTTCTTC. It translates to CASSLGQVYNEQFF. Variable domain in full (rest from reference TRBV5-6 and TRBJ2-1): DAGVTQSPTHLIKTRGQQVTLRCSPKSGHDTVSWYQQALGQGPQFIFQYYEEEERQRGNFPDRFSGHQFPNYSSELNVNALLLGDSALYLCASSLGQVYNEQFFGPGTRLTVL.

This clonotype has just a few counts. The chain's CDR3 is CASSPGVNTEAFF. The CDR3 DNA is TGTGCCAGTAGCCCTGGGGTGAACACTGAAGCTTTCTTT. The chain couples TRBV19 to TRBJ1-1; D gene unclear. Germline loops: CDR1 LNHDA, CDR2 SQIVND (reference sequence). Trimming pared 6 bases from V and 0 bases from J, leaving 8 bases between. The CDR3 is 13 amino acids.

V is TRBV7-2 and J is TRBJ2-3; 12 bases agree with TRBD2. V lost 5 bases, J lost 1 base, and 1 base stayed unmatched. CDR1 and CDR2 from the germline V gene are SGHTA and FQGNSA. The CDR3 has 15 residues. CDR3 nucleotides: TGTGCCAGCAGCCGGACTAGCGGGGGCACAGATACGCAGTATTTT. It is translated as CASSRTSGGTDTQYF.

This chain joins TRBV27 and TRBJ2-3; D unclear. This CDR3 is 12 amino acids long. Per germline, CDR1 MNHEY and CDR2 SMNVEV (reference sequence). V lost 10 bases and J lost 6, with 14 bases in between. CDR3 protein: CATRGPIDTQYF. CDR3 DNA sequence: TGTGCCACCCGAGGTCCCATTGATACGCAGTATTTT.

The V call is TRBV12-3 or TRBV12-4, the J call TRBJ2-5; no firm D call. This CDR3 is built from 14 residues. Deletions cut 7 bases from V and 5 bases from J, with 17 bases between. The CDR3 protein is CASTPVAFSETQYF. The CDR3 DNA reads TGTGCCAGCACCCCGGTGGCGTTCTCCGAGACCCAGTACTTC.

CDR3 sequence reads: CASSVESGRTPLYGYTF. In nucleotides, the CDR3 is TGTGCCAGCAGCGTAGAATCTGGCCGGACCCCGCTCTATGGCTACACCTTC. The chain joins TRBV9 to TRBJ1-2, with unresolved D. Germline lookup yields CDR1 SGDLS and CDR2 YYNGEE. This CDR3 has 17 residues. V lost 0 bases and J lost 4, with 19 bases in between.

The chain uses TRBV12-3 or TRBV12-4 and TRBJ1-3; no firm D call. Trimming stripped 6 bases from V and 0 bases from J, with 12 bases between. The CDR3 totals 15 residues. CDR3 nucleotide sequence: TGTGCCAGCAGCCCAACCCCCAACTCTGGAAACACCATATATTTT. Translation: CASSPTPNSGNTIYF.

The chain links TRBV3-1 to TRBJ1-1, with D tentatively TRBD1 (5 bases). Germline-derived CDR1 and CDR2 are LGHDT and YNNKEL (reference sequence). The CDR3 extends over 14 amino acids. V dropped 0 bases and J dropped 12 bases, with 17 bases sitting between them. The CDR3 DNA is TGTGCCAGCAGCCAAGATACCGGGGGGTGGCCAACTTTCTTT. This encodes CASSQDTGGWPTFF.

CDR3 DNA: TGCGCCAGCAGCCATAGAGGGGGCGAGCAGTACTTC. Its translation is CASSHRGGEQYF. This chain uses TRBV4-1 with TRBJ2-7; TRBD1 might be the D (6 bases). This CDR3 spans 12 amino acids. Germline loops: CDR1 MGHRA, CDR2 YSYEKL. The V gene lost 3 bases and the J gene lost 6 bases, with 9 bases spanning the gap.

The rearrangement uses TRBV2 and TRBJ2-7; 12 bases match TRBD2. With 8 bases clipped from V and 4 bases from J, the junction kept 6 bases outside the gene matches. Germline V CDR1 and CDR2: SNHLY, FYNNEI. CDR3 length equals 14 residues. CDR3 DNA: TGTGCCAGCCTACTAGCGGGAGGTAGTTACGAGCAGTACTTC. It is translated as CASLLAGGSYEQYF.

The chain uses TRBV3-1 and TRBJ2-1, with 9 bases identical to TRBD1. Germline CDR1 reads LGHDT; CDR2 reads YNNKEL (reference sequence). The J segment lost 6 bases and the V segment lost 3 bases, leaving 9 bases of the junction unmatched. This CDR3 is built from 16 residues. CDR3 DNA sequence: TGTGCCAGCAGCCACTCCACAGGGGGCATTCCCAATGAGCAGTTCTTC. This encodes CASSHSTGGIPNEQFF.

The chain couples TRBV9 to TRBJ2-3; TRBD1 agrees at 7 bases. Looked up from germline, CDR1 is SGDLS and CDR2 is YYNGEE. The CDR3 spans 16 residues. Trimming removed 0 bases from V and 2 bases from J; junction bases left unmatched: 6. This CDR3 reads CASSVGKGQLTDTQYF. The CDR3, as DNA: TGTGCCAGCAGCGTAGGAAAGGGACAGCTCACAGATACGCAGTATTTT.

The rearrangement links TRBV29-1 to TRBJ1-1; 9 nucleotides agree with TRBD1. This CDR3 contains 14 residues. Germline V gene sequence: CDR1 SQVTM, CDR2 ANQGSEA. V lost 6 bases and J lost 5; bases outside the gene matches: 10. In nucleotides, the CDR3 is TGCAGCGTCGTGGACAGGGGTCGATGGACTGAAGCTTTCTTT. This sequence encodes CSVVDRGRWTEAFF.

This chain connects TRBV13 to TRBJ2-1; perhaps TRBD2 as D (7 bases). The CDR3 length is 14 residues. Germline CDR1 and CDR2: PRHDT and FYEKMQ (reference sequence). V was pared by 1 base and J by 5 bases, with 9 bases between. The CDR3 region has the DNA TGTGCCAGCAGCTTAGAGGGGGGGGACAATGAGCAGTTCTTC. Amino acids: CASSLEGGDNEQFF.